This TCR beta chain appears in the sequencing data of a study of T cells expressing NK-cell markers. TCRdb re-called the 5' RACE reads and catalogs CDR3 proteins one per entry, DNA excluded. This repertoire includes roughly 390,000 distinct CDR3 sequences. This TCR came from a woman between 50 and 59 years old in good health. Input material: blood T cells: a sorted CD56 or NKG2C T cell subset, CD4+ or CD8+ T cells, or bulk PBMC T cells (not recorded which).

CDR3 amino acids: CASSTSHRGETQYF. The chain has TRBV12-3 or TRBV12-4 and TRBJ2-5; TCRdb gives TRBD1 as the D gene, but with no DNA this cannot be confirmed. CDR3 length: 14 amino acids.